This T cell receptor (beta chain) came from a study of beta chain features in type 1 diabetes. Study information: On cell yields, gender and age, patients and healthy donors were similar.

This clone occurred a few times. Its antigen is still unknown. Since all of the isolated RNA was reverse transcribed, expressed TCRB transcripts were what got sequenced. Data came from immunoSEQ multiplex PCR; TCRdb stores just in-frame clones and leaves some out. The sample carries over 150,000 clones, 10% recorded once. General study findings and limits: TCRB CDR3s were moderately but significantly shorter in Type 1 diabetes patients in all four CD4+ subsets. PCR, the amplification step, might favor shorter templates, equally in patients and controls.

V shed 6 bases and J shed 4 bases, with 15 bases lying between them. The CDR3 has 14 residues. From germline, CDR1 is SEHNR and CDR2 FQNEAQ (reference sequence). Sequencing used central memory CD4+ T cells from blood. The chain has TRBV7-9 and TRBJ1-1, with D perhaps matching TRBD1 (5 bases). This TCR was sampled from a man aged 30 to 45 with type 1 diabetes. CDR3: CASRIDSGGTEAFF. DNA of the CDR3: TGTGCCAGCAGGATCGACAGCGGGGGCACTGAAGCTTTCTTT.